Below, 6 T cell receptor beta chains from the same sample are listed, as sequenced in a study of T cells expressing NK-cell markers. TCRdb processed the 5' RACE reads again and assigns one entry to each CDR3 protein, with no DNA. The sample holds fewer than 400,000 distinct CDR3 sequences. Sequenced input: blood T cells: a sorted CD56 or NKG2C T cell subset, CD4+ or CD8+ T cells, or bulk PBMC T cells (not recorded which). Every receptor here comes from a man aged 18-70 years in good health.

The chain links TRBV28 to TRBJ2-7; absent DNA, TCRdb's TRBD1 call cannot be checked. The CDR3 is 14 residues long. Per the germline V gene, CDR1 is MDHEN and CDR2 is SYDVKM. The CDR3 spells CATQAGFGSYEQYF.

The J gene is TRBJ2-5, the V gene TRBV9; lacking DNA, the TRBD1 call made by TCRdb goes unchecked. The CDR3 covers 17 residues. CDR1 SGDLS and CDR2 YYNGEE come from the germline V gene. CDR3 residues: CASSGGLRAGSSETQYF.

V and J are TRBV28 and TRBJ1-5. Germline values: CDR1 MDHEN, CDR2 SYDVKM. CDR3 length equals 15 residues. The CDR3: CASSSQTVLNQPQHF.

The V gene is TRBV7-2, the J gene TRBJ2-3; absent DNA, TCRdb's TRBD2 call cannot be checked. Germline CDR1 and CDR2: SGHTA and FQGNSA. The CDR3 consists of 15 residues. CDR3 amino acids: CASSLDSGPTDTQYF.

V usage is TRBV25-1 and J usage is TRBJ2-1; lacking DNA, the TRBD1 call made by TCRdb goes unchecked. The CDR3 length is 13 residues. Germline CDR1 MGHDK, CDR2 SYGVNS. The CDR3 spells CASSDDSYNEQFF. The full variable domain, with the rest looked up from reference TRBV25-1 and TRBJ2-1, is EADIYQTPRYLVIGTGKKITLECSQTMGHDKMYWYQQDPGMELHLIHYSYGVNSTEKGDLSSESTVSRIRTEHFPLTLESARPSHTSQYLCASSDDSYNEQFFGPGTRLTVL.

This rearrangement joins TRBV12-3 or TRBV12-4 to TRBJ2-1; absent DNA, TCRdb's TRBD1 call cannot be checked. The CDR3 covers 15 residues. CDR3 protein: CASRTGAGGNNEQFF.